The 30 T cell receptor beta chains below all came from one sample that was sequenced in a study of OX40 agonist ivuxolimab in advanced cancers. Here immunoSEQ multiplex PCR was the method, and the copy in TCRdb shows in-frame clones only, minus some. Of over 55,000 clones in the sample, 80% to 90% were seen once. The sample consisted of CD4+ or CD8+ T cells sorted from blood, taken in a trial of the OX40 agonist ivuxolimab. These receptors were obtained from an adult with an advanced solid tumor such as melanoma, head and neck, liver or kidney cancer.

This sequence joins TRBV15 and TRBJ2-7, with 15 bases aligning to TRBD2. This CDR3 contains 18 residues. CDR1 is LNHNV and CDR2 is YYDKDF in the germline V gene (reference sequence). With 1 base clipped from V and 3 bases from J, the junction kept 7 bases outside the gene matches. The CDR3 region is CATSRGTSGRAGIYEQYF. CDR3 bases: TGTGCCACCAGCAGAGGGACTAGCGGGAGGGCCGGTATCTACGAGCAGTACTTC.

This clone occurred a few times. The chain employs TRBV2 and TRBJ1-5, with D possibly TRBD1 on 5 matching bases. The V gene lost 8 bases and the J gene lost 0 bases, with 11 bases spanning the gap. Germline CDR1 and CDR2: SNHLY and FYNNEI. The CDR3 has 14 amino acids. The DNA for the CDR3 is TGTGCCAGCCGCGGGGCGGTTAGCAATCAGCCCCAGCATTTT. Translated: CASRGAVSNQPQHF.

The chain links TRBV7-8 to TRBJ1-5; no firm D call. The V end was cut by 1 base, the J end by 4 bases, with 11 bases between. Germline V gene lookup returns CDR1 SGHVS and CDR2 FQNEAQ. The CDR3 extends over 15 amino acids. The CDR3 DNA sequence: TGTGCCAGCAGCTTAGGTTTGACGGGTAATCAGCCCCAGCATTTT. Amino acid sequence: CASSLGLTGNQPQHF. The entire variable domain, with the rest obtained from reference TRBV7-8 and TRBJ1-5, is as follows: GAGVSQSPRYKVAKRGQDVALRCDPISGHVSLFWYQQALGQGPEFLTYFQNEAQLDKSGLPSDRFFAERPEGSVSTLKIQRTQQEDSAVYLCASSLGLTGNQPQHFGDGTRLSIL.

This chain links TRBV4-1 with TRBJ1-1; perhaps TRBD1 as D (6 bases). The CDR3 sequence is 15 residues long. Deletions cut 1 base from V and 1 base from J, with 10 bases between. Germline CDR1 and CDR2: MGHRA and YSYEKL. CDR3 sequence reads: CASSQVDRQNTEAFF. The CDR3 nucleotides read TGCGCCAGCAGCCAAGTGGACAGACAGAACACTGAAGCTTTCTTT.

The chain uses TRBV7-2 and TRBJ1-2, with 7 bases lining up with TRBD1. CDR1 is SGHTA and CDR2 is FQGNSA in the germline V gene. This CDR3 comprises 13 residues. Trimming took 4 bases from V and 12 from J; bases not matched to a gene: 11. CDR3 residues: CASSSEEGARNTF. The CDR3, as DNA: TGTGCCAGCAGCTCCGAGGAGGGGGCGAGGAACACCTTC.

The chain carries TRBV19 and TRBJ2-7; 10 positions match TRBD2. The length of the CDR3 is 17 residues. Germline-derived CDR1 and CDR2 are LNHDA and SQIVND (reference sequence). V trimming: 8 bases; J trimming: 0 bases; junction bases outside the gene matches: 13. CDR3 in amino acids: CASPTDHSGRPSYEQYF. The CDR3 region has the DNA TGTGCCAGTCCGACTGACCATAGCGGGAGGCCCTCCTACGAGCAGTACTTC.

The chain joins TRBV6-6 to TRBJ2-3; TRBD2 matches 8 bases. CDR1 MNHNY and CDR2 SVGAGI come from the germline V gene (reference sequence). This CDR3 has 15 amino acids. Trimming at V came to 5 bases and at J to 1 base, leaving 5 bases not matched to a gene. CDR3 bases: TGTGCCAGCAGTCACCAGACTAGCGGCACAGATACGCAGTATTTT. As protein: CASSHQTSGTDTQYF.

This chain links TRBV18 with TRBJ1-2; D remains ambiguous. The germline V and J ends were trimmed by 3 bases and 2 bases, with 7 bases remaining between them. This CDR3 comprises 13 residues. Germline CDR1 reads KGHSH; CDR2 reads LQKENI. The CDR3 reads CASSPDGNYGYTF. Written as DNA, the CDR3 is TGTGCCAGCTCACCCGACGGAAACTATGGCTACACCTTC.

Only a few counts were recorded for this clone. The chain couples TRBV5-8 to TRBJ2-7, with D perhaps matching TRBD1 (6 bases). The V end was cut by 7 bases, the J end by 0 bases, with 14 bases between. The germline CDR1 and CDR2 sequences are SGHTS and YDEGEE. The CDR3 has 14 amino acids. The CDR3 region is CASSSTGYSYEQYF. In DNA, the CDR3 is TGTGCCAGCTCTTCAACAGGGTACTCCTACGAGCAGTACTTC.

The rearrangement uses TRBV27 and TRBJ2-2; possible D gene TRBD1, 5 bases. Germline V gene lookup returns CDR1 MNHEY and CDR2 SMNVEV (reference sequence). With 1 base removed from V and 9 bases from J, the gap between germline ends came to 18 bases. The CDR3 is 16 residues long. Here the CDR3 DNA reads TGTGCCAGCAGTTTATTATCGTCAGGGTCTCGGTGGGAGCTGTTTTTT. Its protein product is CASSLLSSGSRWELFF.

The J gene is TRBJ1-4, the V gene TRBV7-8; the D is unclear. Germline V CDR1 and CDR2: SGHVS, FQNEAQ. The CDR3 covers 13 residues. V was shortened by 1 base and J by 7 bases, with 7 bases between the two germline ends. The CDR3: CASSLDRAEKLFF. CDR3 in DNA: TGTGCCAGCAGCTTAGACCGGGCTGAAAAACTGTTTTTT.

This chain uses TRBV7-6 with TRBJ1-1, with D hard to call. The ends were cut back, 3 bases at V and 0 bases at J, with 2 bases in the middle. Germline V lookup: CDR1 SGHVS, CDR2 FNYEAQ. This CDR3 spans 12 amino acids. CDR3 protein: CASSFLNTEAFF. CDR3 DNA: TGTGCCAGCAGCTTTCTGAACACTGAAGCTTTCTTT. The complete variable domain, with remaining parts taken from reference TRBV7-6 and TRBJ1-1, reads GAGVSQSPRYKVTKRGQDVALRCDPISGHVSLYWYRQALGQGPEFLTYFNYEAQQDKSGLPNDRFSAERPEGSISTLTIQRTEQRDSAMYRCASSFLNTEAFFGQGTRLTVV.

This clone was picked up a small number of times. The V call is TRBV6-6, the J call TRBJ2-1; D ambiguous. This CDR3 contains 11 residues. The germline V gene encodes CDR1 MNHNY and CDR2 SVGAGI (reference sequence). V was trimmed by 2 bases and J by 8 bases, leaving 4 bases between them. This CDR3 is CASSYMYEQFF. Written as DNA, the CDR3 is TGTGCCAGCAGTTACATGTATGAGCAGTTCTTC.

This chain links TRBV12-5 with TRBJ2-3, with TRBD2 matching 9 bases. There are 13 residues in the CDR3. V lost 5 bases, J lost 4 bases, and 1 base stayed unmatched. Germline CDR1 reads LGHNT; CDR2 reads FRNRAP. The CDR3 spells CASGPSGADTQYF. Written as DNA, the CDR3 is TGTGCTAGTGGTCCTAGCGGGGCAGATACGCAGTATTTT.

This chain links TRBV7-2 with TRBJ2-7; D gene uncertain. The CDR3 has 11 residues. V shed 6 bases and J shed 2 bases, with 5 bases lying between them. The germline V gene has CDR1 SGHTA and CDR2 FQGNSA. In nucleotides, the CDR3 is TGTGCCAGCAGTGACGCCTACGAGCAGTACTTC. As protein: CASSDAYEQYF.

The chain uses TRBV5-8 and TRBJ1-5; no clear D. Germline V gene lookup returns CDR1 SGHTS and CDR2 YDEGEE. The germline V and J ends were trimmed by 3 bases and 3 bases, with 7 bases remaining between them. The CDR3 has 13 amino acids. CDR3 coding DNA: TGTGCCAGCAGCTCCGGCCTCAATCAGCCCCAGCATTTT. Translating it yields CASSSGLNQPQHF.

This sequence joins TRBV5-1 and TRBJ2-6, with 10 bases identical to TRBD2. V lost 1 base, J lost 0 bases, and 1 base stayed unmatched. The CDR3 runs to 17 residues. Looked up from germline, CDR1 is SGHRS and CDR2 is YFSETQ. The CDR3 region has the DNA TGCGCCAGCAGCTTGACTAGCGGGGACTCTGGGGCCAACGTCCTGACTTTC. Encoded protein: CASSLTSGDSGANVLTF.

J is TRBJ2-4 and V is TRBV5-6; the D is unclear. This CDR3 contains 14 residues. Trimming removed 2 bases from V and 3 bases from J, with 9 bases in between. CDR1 and CDR2 (germline): SGHDT, YYEEEE. The CDR3 sequence is CASSFSSLKNIQYF. For the CDR3, the DNA is TGTGCCAGCAGCTTTTCTTCCCTCAAAAACATTCAGTACTTC.

As to this clone: Other nucleotide sequences in the sample specify the same CDR3. The gene calls are TRBV2 and TRBJ2-3; no clear D gene. CDR3 length: 12 amino acids. CDR1 is SNHLY, CDR2 FYNNEI, per germline. The V gene lost 3 bases and the J gene lost 1 base, with 2 bases spanning the gap. The CDR3 region is CASSERTDTQYF. Written as DNA, the CDR3 is TGTGCCAGCAGTGAGCGCACAGATACGCAGTATTTT.

This clone is a singleton in its sample. This chain connects TRBV7-3 to TRBJ1-1; the match to TRBD1 covers 7 bases. The V segment lost 0 bases and the J segment 4 bases; nucleotides outside the gene matches: 2. This CDR3 spans 14 amino acids. Germline assignment: CDR1 SGHTA and CDR2 FQGTGA. The CDR3 reads CASSLTGGITEAFF. Here the CDR3 DNA reads TGTGCCAGCAGCTTAACAGGGGGCATCACTGAAGCTTTCTTT.

In this sample, this clone turned up a few times. The chain joins TRBV14 to TRBJ1-1, with D hard to call. The CDR3 has 13 residues. The V and J ends lost 10 bases and 1 base respectively, with 13 bases between them. Germline CDR1 and CDR2: SGHDN and FVKESK. The CDR3 here is CATRPVWNTEAFF. For the CDR3, the DNA is TGTGCCACCCGACCGGTATGGAACACTGAAGCTTTCTTT.

This clone appeared once. The CDR3 spells CASSFGQGTNTEAFF. The CDR3 nucleotides read TGTGCCAGCAGCTTTGGTCAAGGGACGAACACTGAAGCTTTCTTT. V gene TRBV5-6 combines with J gene TRBJ1-1; D possibly corresponds to TRBD1 (5 bases). This CDR3 region has 15 residues. The V gene's germline CDR1 is SGHDT and CDR2 YYEEEE. Between the trimmed V and J ends, which lost 2 bases and 1 base, there was a span of 12 bases.

The V call is TRBV7-9, the J call TRBJ2-3; 8 positions match TRBD2. The CDR3 consists of 13 residues. The germline gives CDR1 SEHNR, CDR2 FQNEAQ (reference sequence). V was pared by 3 bases and J by 9 bases, with 5 bases of the junction left unmatched. The CDR3 region has the DNA TGTGCCAGCAGCTTGGCGGGAGGCCAGACGCAGTATTTT. This translates into CASSLAGGQTQYF.

This clone was seen only once. J is TRBJ1-1 and V is TRBV29-1; D gene ambiguous. Trimming removed 0 bases from V and 0 bases from J, with 23 bases in between. The CDR3 covers 19 residues. CDR1 is SQVTM, CDR2 ANQGSEA, per germline. The CDR3 region is CSVEDLPVRVGYMNTEAFF. The DNA of the CDR3 is TGCAGCGTTGAAGATCTCCCTGTACGAGTCGGGTACATGAACACTGAAGCTTTCTTT. The full variable domain, completed using reference TRBV29-1 and TRBJ1-1, is SAVISQKPSRDICQRGTSLTIQCQVDSQVTMMFWYRQQPGQSLTLIATANQGSEATYESGFVIDKFPISRPNLTFSTLTVSNMSPEDSSIYLCSVEDLPVRVGYMNTEAFFGQGTRLTVV.

The chain is built from TRBV2 and TRBJ2-1, with a possible D match to TRBD1 (5 bases). Trimming took 7 bases from V and 9 from J, leaving 13 bases between them. Germline CDR1 reads SNHLY; CDR2 reads FYNNEI. The CDR3 runs 12 residues. The DNA of the CDR3 is TGTGCCAGCAATTCAGGGTCTACTGAGCAGTTCTTC. It translates to CASNSGSTEQFF.

The chain has TRBV5-1 and TRBJ2-2; D may be TRBD1 (6 bases). The V gene's germline CDR1 is SGHRS and CDR2 YFSETQ. The CDR3 loop spans 15 amino acids. The V gene lost 2 bases and the J gene lost 0 bases, with 8 bases spanning the gap. This CDR3 reads CASSFGTTNTGELFF. The CDR3 DNA reads TGCGCCAGCAGCTTCGGGACAACGAACACCGGGGAGCTGTTTTTT.

This clone appeared a few times. V usage is TRBV29-1 and J usage is TRBJ1-2; D gene uncertain. The CDR3 runs to 12 residues. V lost 6 bases to trimming and J lost 0 bases, with 8 bases between them. The germline V gene has CDR1 SQVTM and CDR2 ANQGSEA. In nucleotides, the CDR3 is TGCAGCGTCTTGATTGCTAACTATGGCTACACCTTC. Protein product: CSVLIANYGYTF.

The rearrangement joins TRBV18 to TRBJ2-3; D might be TRBD1 (5 bases). The germline V and J ends were trimmed by 3 bases and 6 bases, with 13 bases remaining between them. Germline values: CDR1 KGHSH, CDR2 LQKENI. The CDR3 totals 14 residues. The CDR3 DNA reads TGTGCCAGCTCACCTAATTACAGGTCTGATACGCAGTATTTT. Residues: CASSPNYRSDTQYF.

The V and J genes are TRBV5-4 and TRBJ2-5; D gene unclear. The CDR3 sequence is 14 residues long. The V and J ends lost 3 bases and 5 bases respectively, with 14 bases between them. Germline V gene sequence: CDR1 SGHNT, CDR2 YYREEE (reference sequence). CDR3 coding DNA: TGTGCCAGCAGCTCGCAGGTGGGCAGGGAGACCCAGTACTTC. It translates to CASSSQVGRETQYF.

The chain uses TRBV19 and TRBJ1-5; 7 bases are a match to TRBD1. The trim removed 7 bases at V and 9 bases at J, leaving 15 bases unmatched. Germline V gives CDR1 LNHDA, CDR2 SQIVND (reference sequence). CDR3 length: 15 amino acids. CDR3 in DNA: TGTGCCAGTAAACCACAGGGGTCCGACGTGAGGCCCCAGCATTTT. Its translation is CASKPQGSDVRPQHF. The variable domain in full, with the rest retrieved from reference TRBV19 and TRBJ1-5, is DGGITQSPKYLFRKEGQNVTLSCEQNLNHDAMYWYRQDPGQGLRLIYYSQIVNDFQKGDIAEGYSVSREKKESFPLTVTSAQKNPTAFYLCASKPQGSDVRPQHFGDGTRLSIL.